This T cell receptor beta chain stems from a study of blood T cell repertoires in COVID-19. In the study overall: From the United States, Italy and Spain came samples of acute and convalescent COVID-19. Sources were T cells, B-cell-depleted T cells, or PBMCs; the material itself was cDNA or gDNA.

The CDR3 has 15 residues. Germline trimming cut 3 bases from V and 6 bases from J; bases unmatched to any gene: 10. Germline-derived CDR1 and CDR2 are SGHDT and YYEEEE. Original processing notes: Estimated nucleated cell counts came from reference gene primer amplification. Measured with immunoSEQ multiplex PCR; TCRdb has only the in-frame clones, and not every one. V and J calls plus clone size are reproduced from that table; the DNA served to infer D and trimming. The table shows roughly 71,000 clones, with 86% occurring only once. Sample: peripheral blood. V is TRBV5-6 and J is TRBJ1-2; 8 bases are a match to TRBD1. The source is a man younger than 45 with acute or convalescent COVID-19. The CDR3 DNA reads TGTGCCAGCAGCTCCGACAGGGGTCGATCCGATGGCTACACCTTC. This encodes CASSSDRGRSDGYTF.